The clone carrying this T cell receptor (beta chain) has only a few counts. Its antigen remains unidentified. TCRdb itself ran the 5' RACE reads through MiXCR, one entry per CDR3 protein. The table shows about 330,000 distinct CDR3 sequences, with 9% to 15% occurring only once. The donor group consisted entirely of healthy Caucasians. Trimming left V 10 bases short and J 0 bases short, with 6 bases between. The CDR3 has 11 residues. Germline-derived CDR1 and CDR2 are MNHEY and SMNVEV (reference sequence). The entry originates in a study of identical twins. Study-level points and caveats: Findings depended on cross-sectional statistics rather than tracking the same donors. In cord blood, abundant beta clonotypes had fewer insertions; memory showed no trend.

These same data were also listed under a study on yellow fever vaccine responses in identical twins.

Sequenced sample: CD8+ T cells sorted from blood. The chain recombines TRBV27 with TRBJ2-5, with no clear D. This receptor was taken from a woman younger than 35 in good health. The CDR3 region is CATSYQETQYF. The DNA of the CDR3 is TGTGCCACTTCGTACCAAGAGACCCAGTACTTC.